This T cell receptor (beta chain) is from a study of T cells in Graves' hyperthyroidism and ophthalmopathy. Regions amplified from RNA transcripts were the TCR beta CDR3 regions. When the TCR CDR3 underwent first-round RT-PCR, the HTBI primer set was used. TCRdb redid the calling of the multiplex PCR reads with MiXCR, one entry per CDR3 protein. The sample carries 450,000 to 650,000 distinct CDR3 sequences, about a fifth recorded once. The germline V gene has CDR1 MNHEY and CDR2 SMNVEV (reference sequence). Trimming removed 0 bases from V and 7 bases from J, with 13 bases in between. This CDR3 has 15 residues. This clonotype has just a few counts.

The sequence derives from a man younger than 35 with Graves' hyperthyroidism. The sample was blood. The chain combines TRBV27 with TRBJ2-4; D is unresolved. The CDR3 sequence is CASSLSFLPLNIQYF. The CDR3 DNA sequence: TGTGCCAGCAGTTTATCTTTCCTGCCCCTGAACATTCAGTACTTC.